This T cell receptor (beta chain) stems from a study of regulatory T cells in long-lasting Graves disease. This clonotype has just a few counts. The time point was: newly diagnosed GD, antithyroid drugs for less than 3 months. After RNA was extracted from PBMCs, the TCR library was made from it. iRepertoire HTBI primers and Arm-PCR of CDR3 regions built TCR beta libraries. MiXCR, applied by TCRdb to the multiplex PCR reads, yields one record per CDR3 protein. The sample yields 550,000 to 600,000 distinct CDR3 sequences, around 16% seen once. The data were also submitted as part of a second study, on T cells in Graves' hyperthyroidism and ophthalmopathy.

The clonotype originates from a man in his late teens or twenties with Graves disease. Sample: peripheral blood mononuclear cells (PBMCs), taken at new diagnosis, from a patient treated with antithyroid drugs.

CDR3 in amino acids: CAWSGGTVSYNEQFF. The CDR3 bases are TGTGCCTGGAGTGGAGGGACTGTCTCCTACAATGAGCAGTTCTTC. The chain carries TRBV30 and TRBJ2-1, with a tentative D call TRBD2 (6 bases). The CDR3 length is 15 residues. Germline V gives CDR1 GTSNPN, CDR2 SVGIG (reference sequence). V lost 1 base to trimming and J lost 0 bases, with 10 bases between them.